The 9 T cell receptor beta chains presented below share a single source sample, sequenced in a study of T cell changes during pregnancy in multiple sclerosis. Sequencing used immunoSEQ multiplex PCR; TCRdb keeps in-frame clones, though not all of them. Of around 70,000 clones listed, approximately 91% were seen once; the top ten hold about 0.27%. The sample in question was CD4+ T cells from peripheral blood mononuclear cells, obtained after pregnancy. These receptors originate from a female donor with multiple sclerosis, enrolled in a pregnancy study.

The CDR3 sequence is CASSLEFAGEVEFF. The CDR3 DNA reads TGTGCCAGCAGCTTAGAGTTCGCGGGGGAGGTGGAGTTCTTC. The genes are TRBV7-9 and TRBJ2-1; 7 nucleotides agree with TRBD2. This CDR3 region has 14 residues. CDR1 and CDR2 from the germline V gene are SEHNR and FQNEAQ (reference sequence). J was trimmed by 14 bases and V by 1 base; bases with no gene match: 11.

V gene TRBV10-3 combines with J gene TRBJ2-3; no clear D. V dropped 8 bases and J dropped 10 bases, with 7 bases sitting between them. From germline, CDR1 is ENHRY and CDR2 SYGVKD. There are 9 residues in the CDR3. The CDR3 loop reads CAIGSAQYF. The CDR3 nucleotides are TGTGCCATCGGAAGCGCGCAGTATTTT.

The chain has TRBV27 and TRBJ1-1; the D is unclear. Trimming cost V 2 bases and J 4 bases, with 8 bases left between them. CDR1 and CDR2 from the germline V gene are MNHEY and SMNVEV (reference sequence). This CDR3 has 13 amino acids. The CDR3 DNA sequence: TGTGCCAGCAGTTTAAGAGGGAGCACTGAAGCTTTCTTT. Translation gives CASSLRGSTEAFF.

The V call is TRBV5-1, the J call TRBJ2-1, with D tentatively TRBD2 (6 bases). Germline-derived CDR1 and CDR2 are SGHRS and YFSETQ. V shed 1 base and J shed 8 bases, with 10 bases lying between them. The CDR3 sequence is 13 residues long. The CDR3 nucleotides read TGCGCCAGCAGCTTGACTAGCTTATATGAGCAGTTCTTC. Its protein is CASSLTSLYEQFF.

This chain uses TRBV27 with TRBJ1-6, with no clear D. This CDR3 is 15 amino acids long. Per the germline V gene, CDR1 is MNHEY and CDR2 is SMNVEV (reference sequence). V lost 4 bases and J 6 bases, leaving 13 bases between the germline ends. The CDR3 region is CASSWRGQVNSPLHF. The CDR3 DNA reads TGTGCCAGCAGTTGGAGAGGGCAGGTTAATTCACCCCTCCACTTT.

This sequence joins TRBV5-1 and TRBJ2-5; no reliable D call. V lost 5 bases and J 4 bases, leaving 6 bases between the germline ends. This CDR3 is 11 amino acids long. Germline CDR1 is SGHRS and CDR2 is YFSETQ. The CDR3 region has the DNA TGCGCCAGCAGTGAAGCAGAGACCCAGTACTTC. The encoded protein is CASSEAETQYF.

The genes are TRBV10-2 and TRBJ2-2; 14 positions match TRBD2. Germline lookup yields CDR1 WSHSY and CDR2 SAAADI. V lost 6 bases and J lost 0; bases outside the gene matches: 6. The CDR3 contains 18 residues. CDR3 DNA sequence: TGCGCCAGCAGGGGGACTAGCGGGGGTCTCGCGAACACCGGGGAGCTGTTTTTT. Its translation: CASRGTSGGLANTGELFF.

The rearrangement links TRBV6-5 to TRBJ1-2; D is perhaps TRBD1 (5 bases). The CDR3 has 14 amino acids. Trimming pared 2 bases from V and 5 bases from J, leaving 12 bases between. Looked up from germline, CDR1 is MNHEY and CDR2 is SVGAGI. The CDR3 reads CASSYLAGYYGYTF. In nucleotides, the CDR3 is TGTGCCAGCAGTTACCTGGCAGGGTATTATGGCTACACCTTC.

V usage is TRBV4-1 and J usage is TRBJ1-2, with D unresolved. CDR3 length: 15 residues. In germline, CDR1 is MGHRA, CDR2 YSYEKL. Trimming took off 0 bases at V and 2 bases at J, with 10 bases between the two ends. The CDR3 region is CASSQDQTVNYGYTF. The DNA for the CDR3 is TGCGCCAGCAGCCAAGATCAAACAGTAAACTATGGCTACACCTTC.